This T cell receptor beta chain was found in a study of blood T cell repertoires in COVID-19. Across the study: Donors in the United States, Italy and Spain gave samples during acute or convalescent COVID-19.

Enrollees, about 18 to 90 years old, lived in around 23 US areas. Participants in the exposed group had met a COVID-19 case in the 2 weeks before joining the study. The CDR3 consists of 12 residues. V was trimmed by 4 bases and J by 7 bases, leaving 8 bases between them. Germline-derived CDR1 and CDR2 are SNHLY and FYNNEI. Measured with immunoSEQ multiplex PCR; TCRdb has only the in-frame clones, and not every one. The sample comprises 250,000 or so clones, 70% to 90% of which are singletons, and approximately 6.6% rests with the top ten. This clonotype was sampled from a woman in her forties or fifties who had been exposed to COVID-19. The sample consisted of PBMCs or T cells enriched from blood (not recorded which). The chain combines TRBV2 with TRBJ1-5; D remains ambiguous. This chain's CDR3 is CASSGGEQPQHF. In DNA, the CDR3 is TGTGCCAGCAGTGGGGGAGAACAGCCCCAGCATTTT.